The rows below give T cell receptor beta chains drawn from one sample of a study of cytomegalovirus exposure and HLA in healthy donors. Sequenced by immunoSEQ multiplex PCR; TCRdb stores in-frame clones only, minus some. The sample includes hundreds of thousands of clones, around 90% of them seen just once. Sequences were obtained from PBMCs. These TCRs come from a woman under 30 in good health and CMV-seronegative. Each CDR3 is given with its conserved first and last residue. Each record gives: V gene, D gene, clone size, J gene, CDR3 DNA, CDR3 protein. The D gene is left open where the match is weak. Size tells how often a clone was seen (once, few, many) or the class of an expanded clone, and some rows leave it out.

>TRBV7-8|TRBD1|NA|TRBJ1-2
TGTGCCAGCAGCAATCCGGGACAGGCGCCCTATGGCTACACCTTC
CASSNPGQAPYGYTF
>TRBV18|NA|NA|TRBJ2-7
TGTGCCAGCTCACCCGGGAGCGAGCAGTACTTC
CASSPGSEQYF
>TRBV5-1|TRBD2|NA|TRBJ2-7
TGCGCCAGCAGCTTGGACGGTAGCGGGGGGGCCTGGTCCGACTTC
CASSLDGSGGAWSDF
>TRBV9|TRBD1|NA|TRBJ2-4
TGTGCCAGCAGCGTCGGACAGGGGGCAACCAAAAACATTCAGTACTTC
CASSVGQGATKNIQYF
>TRBV27|NA|NA|TRBJ1-4
TGTGCCAGCAGTTTAACTGGGGCCCTTGAAAAACTGTTTTTT
CASSLTGALEKLFF
>TRBV5-1|TRBD1|NA|TRBJ1-1
TGCGCCAGCAGTCTTAACGGCCAGGGGGCGGCCTTGAACACTGAAGCTTTCTTT
CASSLNGQGAALNTEAFF
>TRBV6-5|TRBD2|NA|TRBJ2-7
TGTGCCAGCAGTTTAAGCGGGGGGCGTGCATACGAGCAGTACTTC
CASSLSGGRAYEQYF
>TRBV4-2|NA|NA|TRBJ2-3
TGTGCCAGCAGCCAAGATCTCGAAGGGGGGGCTGGAGATACGCAGTATTTT
CASSQDLEGGAGDTQYF
>TRBV6-4|NA|NA|TRBJ2-2
TGTGCCAGCAGTTCAGTAGGAGGGCCCGGGGAGCTGTTTTTT
CASSSVGGPGELFF
>TRBV19|NA|once|TRBJ1-1
TGTGCCAGTAGTATAGTTAGACAGATGAACACTGAAGCTTTCTTT
CASSIVRQMNTEAFF
>TRBV9|TRBD1|NA|TRBJ2-2
TGTGCCAGCAGCGTGGGGGCGACAGGGTCGGTAACCGGGGAGCTGTTTTTT
CASSVGATGSVTGELFF
>TRBV7-2|TRBD2|NA|TRBJ2-3
TGTGCCAGCAGCCCTTCTAGCGGGAAGGCAGATACGCAGTATTTT
CASSPSSGKADTQYF
>TRBV21-1|NA|NA|TRBJ2-7
TGTGCCAGCAGCAAGTTGACAGCATTCGGATACGAGCAGTACTTC
CASSKLTAFGYEQYF
>TRBV6-6|NA|NA|TRBJ2-7
TGTGCCAGCAGTCCATACAGGGTCGATGGCTACGAGCAGTACTTC
CASSPYRVDGYEQYF
>TRBV6-4|TRBD2|NA|TRBJ2-1
TGTGCCAGCAGTGAAGGGACTAGCGGATACAATGAGCAGTTCTTC
CASSEGTSGYNEQFF
>TRBV6-1|TRBD1|NA|TRBJ1-2
TGTGCCAGCAGTGAAGCGGGACAGGGGGCAGATGGCTACACCTTC
CASSEAGQGADGYTF
>TRBV5-1|TRBD2|NA|TRBJ2-7
TGCGCCAGCAGCTTGGATGGCGGGGGAGGATTATACGAGCAGTACTTC
CASSLDGGGGLYEQYF
>TRBV2|TRBD1|NA|TRBJ2-2
TGTGCCAGCAAAGGGGATCCCAGGGGGACCGGGGAGCTGTTTTTT
CASKGDPRGTGELFF
>TRBV19|NA|NA|TRBJ1-1
TGTGCGGTGCGGGGGGCGGGTGAGCAAGCTTTCTTT
CAVRGAGEQAFF
>TRBV7-9|TRBD2|NA|TRBJ2-1
TGTGCCAGCAGCCCCCCGGGGGGGGTCTACAATGAGCAGTTCTTC
CASSPPGGVYNEQFF
>TRBV27|NA|once|TRBJ1-1
TGTGCCACCCACCTAGGTCCCGGTGGGTCTGAAGCTTTCTTT
CATHLGPGGSEAFF
>TRBV7-9|TRBD2|once|TRBJ2-7
TGTGCCAGCAGCTCCTATCGGGGGGGAAAGTACTTC
CASSSYRGGKYF
>TRBV4-1|TRBD1|NA|TRBJ2-7
TGCGCCAGCAGCTCAGGGGGTCCGGACTACGAGCAGTACTTC
CASSSGGPDYEQYF
>TRBV5-1|NA|NA|TRBJ2-3
TGCGCCAGCAGCCCCGGGGTGAGAACAGATACGCAGTATTTT
CASSPGVRTDTQYF
>TRBV11-2|TRBD1|NA|TRBJ1-2
TGTGCCAGCAGCCCCGGACAGGGAGGGTATGGCTACACCTTC
CASSPGQGGYGYTF
>TRBV10-1|NA|NA|TRBJ2-1
TGCGCCAGCGGCCCTGGGCTAGCAATGTTCGATGAGCAGTTCTTC
CASGPGLAMFDEQFF
>TRBV6-6|NA|NA|TRBJ2-2
TGTGCCACCCCTGGTGGGCAGTCGAACACCGGGGAGCTGTTTTTT
CATPGGQSNTGELFF
>TRBV7-3|TRBD2|NA|TRBJ2-3
TGTGCCAGCAGCTTCGCGGGAGTCACAGATACGCAGTATTTT
CASSFAGVTDTQYF
>TRBV7-2|TRBD2|NA|TRBJ2-2
TGTGCCAGCAGCTTAGGATATGGGGGGGACACCGGGGAGCTGTTTTTT
CASSLGYGGDTGELFF
>TRBV11-2|TRBD1|NA|TRBJ2-3
TGTGCCAGCAGCCTCGGGACAGGGAGGCCAGATACGCAGTATTTT
CASSLGTGRPDTQYF
>TRBV6-1|TRBD1|NA|TRBJ1-4
TGTGCCAGCAGTACCAGACAGGGGAATGAAAAACTGTTTTTT
CASSTRQGNEKLFF
>TRBV7-9|NA|NA|TRBJ2-7
TGTGCCAGCAGCTTTTGGAGGGCCTACGAGCAGTACTTC
CASSFWRAYEQYF
>TRBV7-9|TRBD1|NA|TRBJ2-7
TGTTCCAGCAGCTCATACAGGGGCCGCCTTATTCACGAGCAGTACTTC
CSSSSYRGRLIHEQYF
>TRBV2|TRBD1|NA|TRBJ2-2
TGTGCCAGCAATCTACAGGGGGGGAACACCGGGGAGCTGTTTTTT
CASNLQGGNTGELFF
>TRBV28|NA|NA|TRBJ2-4
TGTGCCAGCGCTAGAGGGGGGGTTAAAAACATTCAGTACTTC
CASARGGVKNIQYF
>TRBV11-2|TRBD1|NA|TRBJ1-4
TGTGCCAGCAGCTTGGGACAGGGAAGGAGACTTCTGACTAATGAAAAACTGTTTTTT
CASSLGQGRRLLTNEKLFF
>TRBV2|TRBD1|NA|TRBJ1-3
TGTGCCAGCACTGACAGGGTTTACTCTGGAAACACCATATATTTT
CASTDRVYSGNTIYF
>TRBV19|TRBD1|NA|TRBJ1-2
TGTGCCAGTAGTGTACAGGGGGCCTATGGCTACACCTTC
CASSVQGAYGYTF
>TRBV27|NA|NA|TRBJ2-7
TGTGCCAGCAGCCTGAGAAGCACCTCCTACGAGCAGTACTTC
CASSLRSTSYEQYF
>TRBV27|NA|NA|TRBJ1-2
TGTGCCAGCGGAGAACCGTTACAGGGATGGGGCTATGGCTACACCTTC
CASGEPLQGWGYGYTF
>TRBV19|TRBD1|few|TRBJ1-1
TGTGCCACCTACACAGGGGCTCACAGCGACACTGAAGCTTTCTTT
CATYTGAHSDTEAFF
>TRBV7-3|NA|NA|TRBJ2-2
TGTGCCAGCAGCCTCCTCAGGTCCTCTAACACCGGGGAGCTGTTTTTT
CASSLLRSSNTGELFF
>TRBV29-1|NA|NA|TRBJ1-2
TGCAGCGTTGAAGATATTACGACTTTTGATGGCTACACCTTC
CSVEDITTFDGYTF
>TRBV5-1|NA|NA|TRBJ1-5
TGCGCCAGCAGCGAATCAGGGGAGTGGAGTCAGCCCCAGCATTTT
CASSESGEWSQPQHF
>TRBV4-1|NA|NA|TRBJ1-5
TGCGCCAGCAGCCAAGCGGGACACCTTAGCAATCAGCCCCAGCATTTT
CASSQAGHLSNQPQHF
>TRBV27|NA|NA|TRBJ1-3
TGTGCCAGCAGTTTAGGAGGGCACTCTGGAAACACCATATATTTT
CASSLGGHSGNTIYF
>TRBV7-3|NA|NA|TRBJ2-3
TGTGCCAGCAGCCTTCTTGGGAGCGAGAACCCTAGCACAGATACGCAGTATTTT
CASSLLGSENPSTDTQYF
>TRBV4-1|TRBD1|NA|TRBJ1-5
TGCGCCAGCAGCCAAGCAGGGGGCAAGCAGCCCCAGCATTTT
CASSQAGGKQPQHF
>TRBV10-1|NA|NA|TRBJ2-5
TGCGCCAGCAGTGAGTCGGCTAGTAGGGAGACCCAGTACTTC
CASSESASRETQYF
>TRBV6-1|NA|once|TRBJ1-5
TGTGCCAGCCGTGGGGCTAATCAGCCCCAGCATTTT
CASRGANQPQHF
>TRBV7-3|NA|NA|TRBJ2-7
TGTGCCAGCAGCCCCGCCCCAGGGGATTCCTACGAGCAGTACTTC
CASSPAPGDSYEQYF
>TRBV30|NA|NA|TRBJ1-2
TGTGCCTGGGGGAGGCAGACAAGGGGCTACACCTTC
CAWGRQTRGYTF
>TRBV6-6|TRBD2|NA|TRBJ2-1
TGTGCCAGCAAACAGGGACTAGCGGCGTACAATGAGCAGTTCTTC
CASKQGLAAYNEQFF
>TRBV7-7|NA|NA|TRBJ2-3
TGTGCTAGCAGCCTCGGTCCCACCACAGATACGCAGTATTTT
CASSLGPTTDTQYF
>TRBV4-1|TRBD1|NA|TRBJ1-4
TGCGCCAGCAGCCAAGTCGGGAGTCGGGACAGGGTAGATGAAAAACTGTTTTTT
CASSQVGSRDRVDEKLFF
>TRBV13|NA|NA|TRBJ1-2
TGTGCCAGCAGCTTAGTACGGGGGGACTATGGCTACACCTTC
CASSLVRGDYGYTF